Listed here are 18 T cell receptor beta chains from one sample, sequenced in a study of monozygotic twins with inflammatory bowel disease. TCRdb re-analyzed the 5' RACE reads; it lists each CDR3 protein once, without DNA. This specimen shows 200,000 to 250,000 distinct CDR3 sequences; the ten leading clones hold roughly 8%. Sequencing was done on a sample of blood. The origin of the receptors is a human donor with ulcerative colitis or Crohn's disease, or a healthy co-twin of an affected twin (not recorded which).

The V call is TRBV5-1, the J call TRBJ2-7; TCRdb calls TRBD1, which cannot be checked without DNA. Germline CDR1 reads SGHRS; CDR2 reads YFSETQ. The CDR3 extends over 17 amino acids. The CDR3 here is CASASGTGFIGNYEQYF.

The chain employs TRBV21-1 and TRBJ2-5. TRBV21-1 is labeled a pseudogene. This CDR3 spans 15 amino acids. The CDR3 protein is CASSKGTPASETQYF.

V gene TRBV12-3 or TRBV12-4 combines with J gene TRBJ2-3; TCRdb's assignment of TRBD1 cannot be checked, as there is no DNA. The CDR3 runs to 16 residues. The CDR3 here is CASNKWEGQAGYTQYF.

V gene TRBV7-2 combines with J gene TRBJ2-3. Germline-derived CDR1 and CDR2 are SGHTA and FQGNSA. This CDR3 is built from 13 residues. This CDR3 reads CASSLIPEDTQYF.

This chain's CDR3 is CASNPGLLGASYNEQFF. V is TRBV12-3 or TRBV12-4 and J is TRBJ2-1; TCRdb indicates TRBD2, and absent DNA this call remains unverified. This CDR3 spans 17 amino acids.

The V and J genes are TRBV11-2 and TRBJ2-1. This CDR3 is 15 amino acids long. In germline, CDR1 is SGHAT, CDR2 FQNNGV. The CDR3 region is CASSQTNRKVNEQFF.

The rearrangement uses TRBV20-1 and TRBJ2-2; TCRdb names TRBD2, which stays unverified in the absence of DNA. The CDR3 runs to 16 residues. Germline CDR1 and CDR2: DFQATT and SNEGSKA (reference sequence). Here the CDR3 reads CSARASGRADTGELFF.

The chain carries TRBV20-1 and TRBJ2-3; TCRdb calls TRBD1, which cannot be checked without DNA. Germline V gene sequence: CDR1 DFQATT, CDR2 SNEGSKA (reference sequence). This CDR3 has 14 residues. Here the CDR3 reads CSAPGTASTDTQYF.

Here the CDR3 reads CASSQASSLRGTEAFF. This chain links TRBV4-1 with TRBJ1-1. The germline CDR1 and CDR2 sequences are MGHRA and YSYEKL. This CDR3 contains 16 residues.

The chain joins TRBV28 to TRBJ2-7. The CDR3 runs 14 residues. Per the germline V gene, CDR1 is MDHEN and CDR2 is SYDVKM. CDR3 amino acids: CASKSGGSRYEQYF.

CDR3 in amino acids: CASSEWKGRTAEAFF. The rearrangement uses TRBV25-1 and TRBJ1-1. Looked up from germline, CDR1 is MGHDK and CDR2 is SYGVNS. This CDR3 region has 15 residues.

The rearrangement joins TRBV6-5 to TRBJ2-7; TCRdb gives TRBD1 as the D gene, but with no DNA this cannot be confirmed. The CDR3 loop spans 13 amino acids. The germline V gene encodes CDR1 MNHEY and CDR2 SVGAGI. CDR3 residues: CASTEGGSDEQYF.

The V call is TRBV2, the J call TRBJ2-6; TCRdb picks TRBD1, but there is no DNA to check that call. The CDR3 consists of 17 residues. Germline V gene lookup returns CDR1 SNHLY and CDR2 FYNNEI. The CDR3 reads CASRQEKQILGANVLTF.

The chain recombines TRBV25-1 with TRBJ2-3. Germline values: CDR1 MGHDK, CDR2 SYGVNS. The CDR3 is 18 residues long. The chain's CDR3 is CASSAGLADLSSTDTQYF.

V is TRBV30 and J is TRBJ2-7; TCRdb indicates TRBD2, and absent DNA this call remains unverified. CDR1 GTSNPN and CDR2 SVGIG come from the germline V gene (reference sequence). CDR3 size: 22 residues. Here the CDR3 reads CAWSGWPGEVGLAGVTAYEQYF. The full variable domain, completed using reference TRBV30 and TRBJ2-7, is SQTIHQWPATLVQPVGSPLSLECTVEGTSNPNLYWYRQAAGRGLQLLFYSVGIGQISSEVPQNLSASRPQDRQFILSSKKLLLSDSGFYLCAWSGWPGEVGLAGVTAYEQYFGPGTRLTVT.

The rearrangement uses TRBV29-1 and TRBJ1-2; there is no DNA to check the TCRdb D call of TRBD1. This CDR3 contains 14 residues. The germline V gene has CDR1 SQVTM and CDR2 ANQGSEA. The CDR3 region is CSVPKDSHNYGYTF.

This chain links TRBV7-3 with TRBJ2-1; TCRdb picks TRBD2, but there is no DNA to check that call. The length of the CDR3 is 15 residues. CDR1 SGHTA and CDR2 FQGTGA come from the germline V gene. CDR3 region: CASSPSGGGYNEQFF.

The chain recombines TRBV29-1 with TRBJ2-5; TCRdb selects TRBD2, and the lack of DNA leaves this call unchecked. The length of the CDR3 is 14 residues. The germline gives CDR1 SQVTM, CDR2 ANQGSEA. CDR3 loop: CSVETGRLEETQYF.